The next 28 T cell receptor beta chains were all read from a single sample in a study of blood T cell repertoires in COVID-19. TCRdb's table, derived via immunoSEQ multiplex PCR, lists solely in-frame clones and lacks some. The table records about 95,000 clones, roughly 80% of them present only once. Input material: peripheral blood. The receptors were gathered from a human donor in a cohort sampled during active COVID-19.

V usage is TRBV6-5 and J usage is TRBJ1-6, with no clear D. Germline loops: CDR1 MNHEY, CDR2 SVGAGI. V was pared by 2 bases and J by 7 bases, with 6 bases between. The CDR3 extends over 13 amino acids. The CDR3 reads CASSYGLNSPLHF. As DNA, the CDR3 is TGTGCCAGCAGTTACGGCCTCAATTCACCCCTCCACTTT.

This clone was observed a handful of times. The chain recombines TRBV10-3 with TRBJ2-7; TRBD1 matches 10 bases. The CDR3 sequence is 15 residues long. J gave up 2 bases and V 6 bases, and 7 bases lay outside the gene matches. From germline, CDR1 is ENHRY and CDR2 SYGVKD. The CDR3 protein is CAISPAGTGAYEQYF. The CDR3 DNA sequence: TGTGCCATCAGCCCAGCTGGGACAGGGGCCTACGAGCAGTACTTC.

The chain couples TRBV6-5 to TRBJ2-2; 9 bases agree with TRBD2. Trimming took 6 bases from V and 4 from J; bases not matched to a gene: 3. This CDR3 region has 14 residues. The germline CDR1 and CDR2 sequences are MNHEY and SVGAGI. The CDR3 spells CASRREGRTGELFF. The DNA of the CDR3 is TGTGCCAGCAGGCGGGAGGGCCGCACCGGGGAGCTGTTTTTT.

The CDR3 here is CASSLTGLGLETQYF. CDR3 in DNA: TGTGCCAGCAGCTTAACGGGGCTGGGTTTAGAGACCCAGTACTTC. The chain has TRBV7-3 and TRBJ2-5; perhaps TRBD1 as D (5 bases). The CDR3 loop spans 15 amino acids. The ends were cut back, 0 bases at V and 4 bases at J, with 12 bases in the middle. Per the germline V gene, CDR1 is SGHTA and CDR2 is FQGTGA.

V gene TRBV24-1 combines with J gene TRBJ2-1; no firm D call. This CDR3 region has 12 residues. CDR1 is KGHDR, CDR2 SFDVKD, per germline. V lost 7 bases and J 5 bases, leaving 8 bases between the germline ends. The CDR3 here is CATSFGHNEQFF. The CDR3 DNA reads TGTGCCACCAGCTTTGGCCACAATGAGCAGTTCTTC.

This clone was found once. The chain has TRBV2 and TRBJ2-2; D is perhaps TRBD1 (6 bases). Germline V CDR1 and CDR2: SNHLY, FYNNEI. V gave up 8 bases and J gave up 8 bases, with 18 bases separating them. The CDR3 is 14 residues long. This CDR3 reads CASGIGAQGGELFF. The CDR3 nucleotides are TGTGCCAGCGGGATAGGGGCGCAGGGGGGGGAGCTGTTTTTT.

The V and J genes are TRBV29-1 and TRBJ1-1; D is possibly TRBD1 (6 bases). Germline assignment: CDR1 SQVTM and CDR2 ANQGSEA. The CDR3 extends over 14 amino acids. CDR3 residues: CTHQRTEMNTEAFF. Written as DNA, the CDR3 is TGCACCCATCAACGGACAGAGATGAACACTGAAGCTTTCTTT.

The chain's CDR3 is CASRRGPSTDTQYF. The CDR3 DNA reads as TGTGCCAGTAGGCGGGGCCCTAGCACAGATACGCAGTATTTT. The chain uses TRBV19 and TRBJ2-3; D is perhaps TRBD2 (6 bases). The CDR3 length is 14 residues. V shed 6 bases and J shed 0 bases, with 10 bases lying between them. CDR1 LNHDA and CDR2 SQIVND come from the germline V gene (reference sequence).

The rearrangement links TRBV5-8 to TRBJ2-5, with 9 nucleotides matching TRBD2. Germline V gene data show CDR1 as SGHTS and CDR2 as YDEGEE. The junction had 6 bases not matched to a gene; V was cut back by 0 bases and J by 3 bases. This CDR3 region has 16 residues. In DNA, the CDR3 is TGTGCCAGCAGCTTGGAGTGGGCGGGAGGGAAAGAGACCCAGTACTTC. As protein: CASSLEWAGGKETQYF.

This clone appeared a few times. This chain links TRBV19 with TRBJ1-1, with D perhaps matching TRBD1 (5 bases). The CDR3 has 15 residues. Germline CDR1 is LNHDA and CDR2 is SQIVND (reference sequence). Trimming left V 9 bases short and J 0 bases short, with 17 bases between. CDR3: CASIDRSLMNTEAFF. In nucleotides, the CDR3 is TGTGCCAGCATAGACAGAAGCCTAATGAACACTGAAGCTTTCTTT.

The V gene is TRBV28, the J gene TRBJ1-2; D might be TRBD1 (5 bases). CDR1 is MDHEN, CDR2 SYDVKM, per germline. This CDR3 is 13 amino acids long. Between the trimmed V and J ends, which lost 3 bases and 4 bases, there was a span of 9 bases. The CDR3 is CASSFGGAYGYTF. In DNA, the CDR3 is TGTGCCAGCAGTTTCGGGGGTGCCTATGGCTACACCTTC.

The CDR3 region is CASSSGQGAFNEQFF. The DNA of the CDR3 is TGTGCCAGCAGTTCGGGACAGGGGGCATTCAATGAGCAGTTCTTC. The chain employs TRBV6-5 and TRBJ2-1; 12 nucleotides align to TRBD1. CDR1 MNHEY and CDR2 SVGAGI come from the germline V gene. V was clipped by 4 bases and J by 6 bases; unmatched bases: 4. The CDR3 runs 15 residues.

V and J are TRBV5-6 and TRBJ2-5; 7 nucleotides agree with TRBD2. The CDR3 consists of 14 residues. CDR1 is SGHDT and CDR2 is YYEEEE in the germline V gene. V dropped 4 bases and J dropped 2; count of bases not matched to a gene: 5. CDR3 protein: CASSPRTRQETQYF. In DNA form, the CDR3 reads TGTGCCAGCAGCCCCCGGACTAGGCAAGAGACCCAGTACTTC.

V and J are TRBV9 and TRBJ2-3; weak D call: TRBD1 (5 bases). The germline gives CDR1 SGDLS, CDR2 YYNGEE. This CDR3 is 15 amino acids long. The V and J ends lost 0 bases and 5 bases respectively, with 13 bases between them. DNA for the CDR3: TGTGCCAGCAGCGTAGGTGGACATTTGGGAGATACGCAGTATTTT. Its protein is CASSVGGHLGDTQYF.

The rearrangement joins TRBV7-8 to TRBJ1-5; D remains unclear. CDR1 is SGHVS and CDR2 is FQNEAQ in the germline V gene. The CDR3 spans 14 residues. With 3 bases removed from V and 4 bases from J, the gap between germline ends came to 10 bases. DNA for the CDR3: TGTGCCAGCAGCTTTCCCGGGAGTAATCAGCCCCAGCATTTT. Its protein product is CASSFPGSNQPQHF.

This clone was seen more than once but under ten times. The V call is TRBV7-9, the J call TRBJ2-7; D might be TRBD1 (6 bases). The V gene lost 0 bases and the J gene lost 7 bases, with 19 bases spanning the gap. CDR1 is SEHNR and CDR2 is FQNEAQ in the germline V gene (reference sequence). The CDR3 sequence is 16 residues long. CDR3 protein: CASSLALQGASREQYF. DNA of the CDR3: TGTGCCAGCAGCTTAGCGCTACAGGGCGCGAGTAGGGAGCAGTACTTC. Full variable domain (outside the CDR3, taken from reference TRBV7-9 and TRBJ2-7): DTGVSQNPRHKITKRGQNVTFRCDPISEHNRLYWYRQTLGQGPEFLTYFQNEAQLEKSRLLSDRFSAERPKGSFSTLEIQRTEQGDSAMYLCASSLALQGASREQYFGPGTRLTVT.

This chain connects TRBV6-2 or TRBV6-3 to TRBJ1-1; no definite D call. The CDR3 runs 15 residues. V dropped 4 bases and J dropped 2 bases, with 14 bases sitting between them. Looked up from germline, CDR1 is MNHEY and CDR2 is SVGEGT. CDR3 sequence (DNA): TGTGCCAGCAGTTCACCTGGCCGACTAAACACTGAAGCTTTCTTT. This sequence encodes CASSSPGRLNTEAFF.

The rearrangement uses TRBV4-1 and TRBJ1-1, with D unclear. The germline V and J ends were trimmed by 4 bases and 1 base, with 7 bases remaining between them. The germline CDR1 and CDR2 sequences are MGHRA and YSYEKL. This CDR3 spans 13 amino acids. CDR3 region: CASSPVPNTEAFF. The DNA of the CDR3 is TGCGCCAGCAGCCCGGTGCCGAACACTGAAGCTTTCTTT.

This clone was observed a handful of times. The chain's CDR3 is CAISDQGYEQYF. CDR3 in DNA: TGTGCCATCAGTGACCAGGGATACGAGCAGTACTTC. The chain uses TRBV10-3 and TRBJ2-7; a weak D match, TRBD1 (5 bases). The CDR3 sequence is 12 residues long. The V end was cut by 3 bases, the J end by 4 bases, with 7 bases between. Germline V lookup: CDR1 ENHRY, CDR2 SYGVKD.

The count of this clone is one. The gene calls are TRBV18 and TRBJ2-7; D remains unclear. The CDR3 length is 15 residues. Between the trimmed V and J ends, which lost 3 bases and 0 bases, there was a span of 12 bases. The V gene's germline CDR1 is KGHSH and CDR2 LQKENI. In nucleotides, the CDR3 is TGTGCCAGCTCACCCGAGGAAACAAGCTCCTACGAGCAGTACTTC. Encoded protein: CASSPEETSSYEQYF.

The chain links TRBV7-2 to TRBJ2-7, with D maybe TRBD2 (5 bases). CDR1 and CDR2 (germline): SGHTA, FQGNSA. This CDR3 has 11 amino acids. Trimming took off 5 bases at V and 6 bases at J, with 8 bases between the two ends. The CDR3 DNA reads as TGTGCCAGCAGCCCTGGACTCGAGCAGTACTTC. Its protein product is CASSPGLEQYF.

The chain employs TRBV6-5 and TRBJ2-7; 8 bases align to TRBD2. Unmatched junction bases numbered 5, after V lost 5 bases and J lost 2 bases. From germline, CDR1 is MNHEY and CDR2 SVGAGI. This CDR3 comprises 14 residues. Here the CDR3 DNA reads TGTGCCAGCAGTCCCCGGGGGGGTACCTACGAGCAGTACTTC. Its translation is CASSPRGGTYEQYF.

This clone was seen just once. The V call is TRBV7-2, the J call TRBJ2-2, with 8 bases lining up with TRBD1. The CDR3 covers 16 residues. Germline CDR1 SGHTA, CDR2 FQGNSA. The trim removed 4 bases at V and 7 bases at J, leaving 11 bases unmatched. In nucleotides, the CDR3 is TGTGCCAGCAGCTCCATAAGAGGACAGGGCCACGGGGAGCTGTTTTTT. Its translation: CASSSIRGQGHGELFF.

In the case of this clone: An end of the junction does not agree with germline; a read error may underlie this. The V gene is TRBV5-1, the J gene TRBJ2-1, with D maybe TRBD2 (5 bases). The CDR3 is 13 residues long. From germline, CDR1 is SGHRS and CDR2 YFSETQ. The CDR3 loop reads CASSLVSHNEQFF. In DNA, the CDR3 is TGCGCCAGCTCACTAGTCTCCCACAATGAGCAGTTCTTC.

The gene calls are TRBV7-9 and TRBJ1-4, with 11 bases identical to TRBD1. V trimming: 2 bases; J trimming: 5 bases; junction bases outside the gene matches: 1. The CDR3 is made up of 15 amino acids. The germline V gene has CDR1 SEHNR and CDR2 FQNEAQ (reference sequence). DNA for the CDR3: TGTGCCAGCAGCTTAAGGACAGGGGGCAATGAAAAACTGTTTTTT. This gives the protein CASSLRTGGNEKLFF.

The CDR3 bases are TGTGCCAGCAGTTACCGAAGGGGCGTTGACTATGGCTACACCTTC. Encoded protein: CASSYRRGVDYGYTF. The genes are TRBV6-5 and TRBJ1-2, with a tentative D call TRBD1 (5 bases). The ends were cut back, 2 bases at V and 3 bases at J, with 13 bases in the middle. The CDR3 spans 15 residues. The germline V gene has CDR1 MNHEY and CDR2 SVGAGI.

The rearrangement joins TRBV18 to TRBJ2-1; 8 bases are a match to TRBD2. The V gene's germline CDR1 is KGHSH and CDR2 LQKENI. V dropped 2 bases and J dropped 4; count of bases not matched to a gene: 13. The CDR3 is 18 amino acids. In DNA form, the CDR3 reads TGTGCCAGCTCACCAAAGGGTTATAGCGGGATGGTGTACAATGAGCAGTTCTTC. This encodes CASSPKGYSGMVYNEQFF. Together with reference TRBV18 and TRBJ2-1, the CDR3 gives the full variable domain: NAGVMQNPRHLVRRRGQEARLRCSPMKGHSHVYWYRQLPEEGLKFMVYLQKENIIDESGMPKERFSAEFPKEGPSILRIQQVVRGDSAAYFCASSPKGYSGMVYNEQFFGPGTRLTVL.

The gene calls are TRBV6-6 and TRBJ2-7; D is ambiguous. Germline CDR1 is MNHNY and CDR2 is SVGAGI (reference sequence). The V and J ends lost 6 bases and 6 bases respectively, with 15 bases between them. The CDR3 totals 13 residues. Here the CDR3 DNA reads TGTGCCAGCAGGGGCCCAGACCCAGGCGAGCAGTACTTC. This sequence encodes CASRGPDPGEQYF.